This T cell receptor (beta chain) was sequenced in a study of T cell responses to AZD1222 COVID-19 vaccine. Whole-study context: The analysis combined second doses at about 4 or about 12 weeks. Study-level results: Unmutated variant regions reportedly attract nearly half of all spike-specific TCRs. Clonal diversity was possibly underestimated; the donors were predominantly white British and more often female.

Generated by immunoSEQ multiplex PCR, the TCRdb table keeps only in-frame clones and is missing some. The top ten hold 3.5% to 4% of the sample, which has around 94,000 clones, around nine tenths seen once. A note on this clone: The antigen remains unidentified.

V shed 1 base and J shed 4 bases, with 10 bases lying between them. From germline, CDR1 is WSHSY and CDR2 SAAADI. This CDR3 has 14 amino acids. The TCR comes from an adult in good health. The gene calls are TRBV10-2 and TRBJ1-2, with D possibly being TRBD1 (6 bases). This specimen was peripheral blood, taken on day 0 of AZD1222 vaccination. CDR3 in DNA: TGCGCCAGCAGTGAGTGGAGGGGGACCTATGGCTACACCTTC. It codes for CASSEWRGTYGYTF.